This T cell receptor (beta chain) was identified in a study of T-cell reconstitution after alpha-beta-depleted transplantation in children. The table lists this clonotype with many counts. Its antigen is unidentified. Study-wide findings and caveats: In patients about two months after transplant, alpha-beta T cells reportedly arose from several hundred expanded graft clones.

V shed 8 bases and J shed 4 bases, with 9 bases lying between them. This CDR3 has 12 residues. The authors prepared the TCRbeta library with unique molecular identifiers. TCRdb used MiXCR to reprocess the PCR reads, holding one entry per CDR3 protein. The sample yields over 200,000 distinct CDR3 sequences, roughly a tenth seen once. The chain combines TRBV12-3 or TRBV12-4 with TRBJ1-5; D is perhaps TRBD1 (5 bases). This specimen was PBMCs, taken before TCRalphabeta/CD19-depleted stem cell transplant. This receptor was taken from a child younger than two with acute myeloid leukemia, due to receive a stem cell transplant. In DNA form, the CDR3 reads TGTGCCAGCCGAGAGGGGAATCAGCCCCAGCATTTT. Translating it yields CASREGNQPQHF.